The 18 T cell receptor beta chains below were found in one sample sequenced in a study of blood T cells in healthy people across ages. A second PCR of roughly 7 to 11 cycles used a sample-barcoded 5' primer and a J-beta primer mix. Using its own MiXCR run on the 5' RACE reads, TCRdb lists one record per CDR3 protein. The sample has over 700,000 distinct CDR3 sequences, about 53% seen once; the top ten hold approximately 41%. Sample: blood. Receptors were obtained from a man older than 75 in good health.

With regard to this clonotype: Its ends do not fully match the called genes, so a read error is possible. The rearrangement links TRBV7-2 to TRBJ2-5; no clear D. The CDR3 spans 14 residues. Germline-derived CDR1 and CDR2 are SGHTA and FQGNSA. CDR3 amino acids: CASSRSRVQETRYF. The CDR3 DNA reads TGTGCCAGCAGTAGAAGTCGGGTTCAAGAGACCCGGTACTTC. Combining the CDR3 with reference TRBV7-2 and TRBJ2-5 gives the whole variable domain GAGVSQSPSNKVTEKGKDVELRCDPISGHTALYWYRQSLGQGLEFLIYFQGNSAPDKSGLPSDRFSAERTGGSVSTLTIQRTQQEDSAVYLCASSRSRVQETRYFGPGTRLLVL.

The chain links TRBV20-1 to TRBJ2-5; 8 nucleotides match TRBD2. Trimming removed 3 bases from V and 5 bases from J; junction bases left unmatched: 2. Germline values: CDR1 DFQATT, CDR2 SNEGSKA (reference sequence). The CDR3 is 12 amino acids. The CDR3 DNA reads TGCAGTGCTAGTTTAGCGGGGGAGACCCAGTACTTC. Residues: CSASLAGETQYF.

As for this clonotype: The junction differs from germline at one of its ends, possibly a read error. The V gene is TRBV18, the J gene TRBJ2-4, with a possible D match to TRBD1 (5 bases). CDR1 is KGHSH and CDR2 is LQKENI in the germline V gene. CDR3 size: 16 residues. The CDR3 spells CVSSPAGYSPKNIQYF. The CDR3 DNA reads as TGTGTCAGCTCACCGGCAGGGTACAGCCCAAAAAACATTCAGTACTTC.

The sample holds a few counts of this clonotype. This chain uses TRBV28 with TRBJ2-3, with D tentatively TRBD2 (5 bases). The CDR3 extends over 12 amino acids. Germline V CDR1 and CDR2: MDHEN, SYDVKM. With 3 bases removed from V and 14 bases from J, the gap between germline ends came to 15 bases. DNA of the CDR3: TGTGCCAGCAGTTTGGAGGACCGATACGCGTATTTT. Translating gives CASSLEDRYAYF.

This clonotype was detected only a few times. The chain carries TRBV25-1 and TRBJ1-6; 7 nucleotides agree with TRBD1. Germline CDR1 and CDR2: MGHDK and SYGVNS. The CDR3 runs to 14 residues. Trimming removed 4 bases from V and 7 bases from J; junction bases left unmatched: 4. CDR3: CASSGTGENSPLHF. DNA of the CDR3: TGTGCCAGCAGTGGTACAGGGGAGAATTCACCCCTCCACTTT.

This chain links TRBV29-1 with TRBJ2-5; 8 nucleotides line up with TRBD1. Germline V lookup: CDR1 SQVTM, CDR2 ANQGSEA. There are 12 residues in the CDR3. V trimming: 7 bases; J trimming: 11 bases; junction bases outside the gene matches: 12. The CDR3 loop reads CSAGQGLNEQYF. CDR3 DNA: TGCAGCGCCGGACAGGGTCTGAATGAGCAGTACTTC.

This clonotype has just a few counts. The junction shows a germline mismatch at one end, possibly a read error. The rearrangement links TRBV10-3 to TRBJ2-3; D is perhaps TRBD2 (5 bases). The germline V gene encodes CDR1 ENHRY and CDR2 SYGVKD. The CDR3 is 14 amino acids. In DNA form, the CDR3 reads TGTGCCATAAGTGTAGCGACTAGCACAGATACGCAGTATTTT. Translated: CAISVATSTDTQYF.

Notes on this clonotype: A read error is possible here, since a much larger clone lies one base away. Here the CDR3 DNA reads TGTGCCAGCAGCCAAAGGACTGGCGGGAGTAAGGATGAGCAGTTCTTC. It codes for CASSQRTGGSKDEQFF. This chain connects TRBV7-3 to TRBJ2-1; 7 positions agree with TRBD2. The CDR3 is 16 amino acids. Germline V gene data show CDR1 as SGHTA and CDR2 as FQGTGA. Trimming at V came to 5 bases and at J to 8 bases, leaving 15 bases not matched to a gene.

The gene calls are TRBV7-6 and TRBJ2-7; 9 bases fit TRBD1. The CDR3 is 15 residues long. Germline V gene sequence: CDR1 SGHVS, CDR2 FNYEAQ. V lost 0 bases, J lost 6 bases, and 6 bases stayed unmatched. The chain's CDR3 is CASSLAGTGTSEQYF. The CDR3 DNA is TGTGCCAGCAGCTTAGCCGGGACAGGGACCTCCGAGCAGTACTTC.

This clonotype was recorded a few times. The chain recombines TRBV7-6 with TRBJ2-6; TRBD2 might be the D (6 bases). Per germline, CDR1 SGHVS and CDR2 FNYEAQ. CDR3 length: 15 amino acids. V was trimmed by 5 bases and J by 3 bases, leaving 11 bases between them. CDR3 sequence reads: CASSPPGVGANVLTF. CDR3 in DNA: TGTGCCAGCAGCCCCCCGGGGGTTGGGGCCAACGTCCTGACTTTC.

This clonotype was observed a few times. The chain uses TRBV29-1 and TRBJ2-7; TRBD1 agrees at 7 bases. Germline CDR1 reads SQVTM; CDR2 reads ANQGSEA. Unmatched junction bases numbered 6, after V lost 7 bases and J lost 6 bases. CDR3 length: 11 amino acids. The CDR3 DNA reads as TGCAGCGCTGGGTGGGACAGCGAGCAGTACTTC. Its protein is CSAGWDSEQYF.

The chain links TRBV7-2 to TRBJ2-7, with 11 bases fitting TRBD2. The J segment lost 6 bases and the V segment lost 5 bases, leaving 6 bases of the junction unmatched. This CDR3 contains 14 residues. In germline, CDR1 is SGHTA, CDR2 FQGNSA. The CDR3 coding sequence is TGTGCCAGCAGCAGGGGACTAGCGGTGGGCGAGCAGTACTTC. Amino acids: CASSRGLAVGEQYF.

This clonotype appeared once. One end of the junction fails to match germline, which may point to a read error. CDR3 coding DNA: TGCAGCGTTGAAGGCACGACTAGCGGGGCGACCTACGAGCGGTACTTC. It codes for CSVEGTTSGATYERYF. The V gene is TRBV29-1, the J gene TRBJ2-7, with 11 positions matching TRBD2. There are 16 residues in the CDR3. Germline V lookup: CDR1 SQVTM, CDR2 ANQGSEA.

This clonotype appeared a few times. The chain uses TRBV7-3 and TRBJ2-3, with unresolved D. CDR1 and CDR2 from the germline V gene are SGHTA and FQGTGA. V was pared by 3 bases and J by 4 bases, with 14 bases between. CDR3 length equals 15 residues. The CDR3 DNA sequence: TGTGCCAGCAGCTTCCGGTCTACCTTCCCAGATACGCAGTATTTT. This encodes CASSFRSTFPDTQYF. The full variable domain, with the rest looked up from reference TRBV7-3 and TRBJ2-3, is GAGVSQTPSNKVTEKGKYVELRCDPISGHTALYWYRQSLGQGPEFLIYFQGTGAADDSGLPNDRFFAVRPEGSVSTLKIQRTERGDSAVYLCASSFRSTFPDTQYFGPGTRLTVL.

This clonotype has only a few counts. The CDR3 bases are TGTGCCAGCAGTCCAGGGATGAACACTGAAGCTTTCTTT. It is translated as CASSPGMNTEAFF. The rearrangement joins TRBV28 to TRBJ1-1; tentative D call: TRBD1 (5 bases). Germline loops: CDR1 MDHEN, CDR2 SYDVKM. The V gene lost 5 bases and the J gene lost 0 bases, with 7 bases spanning the gap. CDR3 size: 13 residues.

This clonotype has a handful of counts. The rearrangement joins TRBV29-1 to TRBJ2-6, with 7 bases lining up with TRBD1. Germline V lookup: CDR1 SQVTM, CDR2 ANQGSEA. The CDR3 is 15 amino acids. The V and J ends lost 4 bases and 0 bases, in that order; junction bases with no gene match: 3. The CDR3 loop is CSVGTGASGANVLTF. DNA of the CDR3: TGCAGCGTTGGCACAGGGGCCTCTGGGGCCAACGTCCTGACTTTC.

The rearrangement links TRBV12-3 or TRBV12-4 to TRBJ1-4; D is ambiguous. V lost 6 bases and J lost 8, with 22 bases in between. This CDR3 comprises 16 residues. The chain's CDR3 is CASSRKIVGHKEKLFF. The CDR3 nucleotides are TGTGCCAGCAGCCGTAAAATCGTAGGGCACAAGGAAAAACTGTTTTTT.

V gene TRBV15 combines with J gene TRBJ2-1, with D possibly TRBD1 on 5 matching bases. Trimming shortened V by 0 bases and J by 7 bases, and 7 bases separated the two germline ends. This CDR3 comprises 13 residues. Germline CDR1 LNHNV, CDR2 YYDKDF (reference sequence). This chain's CDR3 is CATSRDRVNEQFF. In nucleotides, the CDR3 is TGTGCCACCAGCAGAGACAGGGTGAATGAGCAGTTCTTC.